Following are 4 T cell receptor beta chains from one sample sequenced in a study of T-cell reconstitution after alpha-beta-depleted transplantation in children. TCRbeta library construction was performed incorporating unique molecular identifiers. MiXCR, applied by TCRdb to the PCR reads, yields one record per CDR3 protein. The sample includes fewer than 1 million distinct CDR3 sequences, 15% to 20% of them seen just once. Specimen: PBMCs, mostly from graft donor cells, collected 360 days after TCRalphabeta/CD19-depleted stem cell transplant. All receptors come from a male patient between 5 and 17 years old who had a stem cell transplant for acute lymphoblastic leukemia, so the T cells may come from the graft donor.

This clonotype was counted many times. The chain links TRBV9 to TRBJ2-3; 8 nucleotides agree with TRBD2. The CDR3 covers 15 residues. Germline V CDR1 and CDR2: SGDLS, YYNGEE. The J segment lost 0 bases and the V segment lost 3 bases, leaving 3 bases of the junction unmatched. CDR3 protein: CASSASGSSTDTQYF. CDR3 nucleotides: TGTGCCAGCAGCGCCAGCGGGAGTAGCACAGATACGCAGTATTTT.

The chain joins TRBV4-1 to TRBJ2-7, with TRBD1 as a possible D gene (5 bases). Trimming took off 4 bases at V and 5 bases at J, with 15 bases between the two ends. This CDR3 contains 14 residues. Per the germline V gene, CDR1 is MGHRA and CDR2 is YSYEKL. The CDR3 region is CASSPPQGPHEQYF. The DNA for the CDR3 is TGCGCCAGCAGCCCCCCGCAGGGTCCCCACGAGCAGTACTTC.

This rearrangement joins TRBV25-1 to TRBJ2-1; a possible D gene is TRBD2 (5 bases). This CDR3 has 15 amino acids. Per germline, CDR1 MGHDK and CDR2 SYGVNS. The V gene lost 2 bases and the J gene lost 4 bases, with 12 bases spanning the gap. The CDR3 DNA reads TGTGCCAGCAGTGAAGAAAGGAGGTCTTACAATGAGCAGTTCTTC. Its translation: CASSEERRSYNEQFF. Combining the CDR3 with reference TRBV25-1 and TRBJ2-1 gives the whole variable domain EADIYQTPRYLVIGTGKKITLECSQTMGHDKMYWYQQDPGMELHLIHYSYGVNSTEKGDLSSESTVSRIRTEHFPLTLESARPSHTSQYLCASSEERRSYNEQFFGPGTRLTVL.

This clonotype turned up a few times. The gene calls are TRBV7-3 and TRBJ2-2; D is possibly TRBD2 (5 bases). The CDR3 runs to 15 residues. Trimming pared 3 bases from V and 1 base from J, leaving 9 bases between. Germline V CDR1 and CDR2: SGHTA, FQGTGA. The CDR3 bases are TGTGCCAGCAGCTTCTACGGGGAGAACACCGGGGAGCTGTTTTTT. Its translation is CASSFYGENTGELFF.